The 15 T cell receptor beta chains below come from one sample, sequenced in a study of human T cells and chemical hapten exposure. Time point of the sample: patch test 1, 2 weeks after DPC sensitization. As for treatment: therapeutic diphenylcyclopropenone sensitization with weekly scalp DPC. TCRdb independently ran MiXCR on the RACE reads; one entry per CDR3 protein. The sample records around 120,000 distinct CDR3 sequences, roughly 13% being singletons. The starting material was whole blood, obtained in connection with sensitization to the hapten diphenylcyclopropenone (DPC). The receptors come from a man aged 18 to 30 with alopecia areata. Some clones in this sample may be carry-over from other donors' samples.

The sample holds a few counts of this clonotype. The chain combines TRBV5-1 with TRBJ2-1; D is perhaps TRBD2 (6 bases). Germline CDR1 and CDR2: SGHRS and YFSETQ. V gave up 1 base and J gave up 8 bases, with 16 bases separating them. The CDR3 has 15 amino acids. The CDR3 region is CASSLLYSGDHEQFF. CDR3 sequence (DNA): TGCGCCAGCAGCTTGTTATATTCGGGAGACCATGAGCAGTTCTTC.

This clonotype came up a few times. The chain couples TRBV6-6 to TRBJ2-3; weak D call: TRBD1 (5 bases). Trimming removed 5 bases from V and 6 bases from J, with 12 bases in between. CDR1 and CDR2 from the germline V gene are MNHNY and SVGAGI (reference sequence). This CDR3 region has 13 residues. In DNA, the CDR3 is TGTGCCAGCAGTACAGGAGACGCCGATACGCAGTATTTT. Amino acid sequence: CASSTGDADTQYF.

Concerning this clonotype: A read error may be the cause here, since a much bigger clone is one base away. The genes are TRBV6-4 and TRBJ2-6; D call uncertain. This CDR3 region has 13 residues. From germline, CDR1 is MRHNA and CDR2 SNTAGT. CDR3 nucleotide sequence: TGTGCCAGCAGTGACTCTGGGACCAACGTCCTGACTTTC. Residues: CASSDSGTNVLTF.

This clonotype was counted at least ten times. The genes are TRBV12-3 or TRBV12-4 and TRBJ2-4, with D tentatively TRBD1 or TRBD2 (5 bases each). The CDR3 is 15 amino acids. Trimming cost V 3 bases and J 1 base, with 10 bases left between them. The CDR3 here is CASSFGGTAKNIQYF. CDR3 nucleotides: TGTGCCAGCAGTTTCGGTGGGACGGCCAAAAACATTCAGTACTTC.

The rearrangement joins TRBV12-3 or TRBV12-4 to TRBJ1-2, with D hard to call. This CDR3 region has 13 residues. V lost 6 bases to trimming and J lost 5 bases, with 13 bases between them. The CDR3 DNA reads TGTGCCAGCAGCCAAGGCGGGCCTTATGGCTACACCTTC. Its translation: CASSQGGPYGYTF.

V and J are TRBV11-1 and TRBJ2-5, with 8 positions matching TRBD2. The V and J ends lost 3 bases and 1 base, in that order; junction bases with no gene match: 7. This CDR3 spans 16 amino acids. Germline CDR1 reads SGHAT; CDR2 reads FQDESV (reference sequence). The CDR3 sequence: CASSLGPGLVQETQYF. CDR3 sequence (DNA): TGTGCCAGCAGCTTGGGGCCGGGACTAGTCCAAGAGACCCAGTACTTC. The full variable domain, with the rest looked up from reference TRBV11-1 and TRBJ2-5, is EAEVAQSPRYKITEKSQAVAFWCDPISGHATLYWYRQILGQGPELLVQFQDESVVDDSQLPKDRFSAERLKGVDSTLKIQPAELGDSAMYLCASSLGPGLVQETQYFGPGTRLLVL.

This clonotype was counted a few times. The CDR3 reads CASTESGETIYGYTF. CDR3 nucleotides: TGTGCCAGCACCGAGTCCGGGGAAACCATCTATGGCTACACCTTC. The V and J genes are TRBV11-2 and TRBJ1-2; D is undetermined. Looked up from germline, CDR1 is SGHAT and CDR2 is FQNNGV. The CDR3 has 15 residues. Trimming left V 7 bases short and J 4 bases short, with 19 bases between.

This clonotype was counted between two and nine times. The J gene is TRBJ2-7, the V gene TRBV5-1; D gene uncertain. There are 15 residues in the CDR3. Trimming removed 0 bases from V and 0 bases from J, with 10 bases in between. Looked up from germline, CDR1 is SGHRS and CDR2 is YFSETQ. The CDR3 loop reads CASSLAGLSSYEQYF. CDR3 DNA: TGCGCCAGCAGCTTGGCCGGGTTAAGCTCCTACGAGCAGTACTTC.

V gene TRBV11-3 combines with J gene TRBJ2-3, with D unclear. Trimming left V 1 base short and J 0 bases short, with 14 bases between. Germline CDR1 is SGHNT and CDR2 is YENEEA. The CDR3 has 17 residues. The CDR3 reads CASSLGLDPPSTDTQYF. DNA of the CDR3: TGTGCCAGCAGCTTAGGATTAGACCCTCCTAGCACAGATACGCAGTATTTT. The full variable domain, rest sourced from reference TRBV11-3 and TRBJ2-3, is EAGVVQSPRYKIIEKKQPVAFWCNPISGHNTLYWYLQNLGQGPELLIRYENEEAVDDSQLPKDRFSAERLKGVDSTLKIQPAELGDSAVYLCASSLGLDPPSTDTQYFGPGTRLTVL.

CDR3 amino acids: CASSLEEGQETQYF. As DNA, the CDR3 is TGTGCCAGCAGTTTAGAGGAAGGACAAGAGACCCAGTACTTC. This chain links TRBV12-3 or TRBV12-4 with TRBJ2-5; no reliable D call. Trimming stripped 1 base from V and 2 bases from J, with 8 bases between. There are 14 residues in the CDR3.

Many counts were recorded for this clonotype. The CDR3 here is CASSLGNPDTQYF. DNA for the CDR3: TGTGCCAGCAGCTTAGGTAACCCAGATACGCAGTATTTT. V and J are TRBV7-3 and TRBJ2-3, with D hard to call. V lost 2 bases and J 4 bases, leaving 7 bases between the germline ends. The CDR3 has 13 amino acids. CDR1 is SGHTA, CDR2 FQGTGA, per germline.

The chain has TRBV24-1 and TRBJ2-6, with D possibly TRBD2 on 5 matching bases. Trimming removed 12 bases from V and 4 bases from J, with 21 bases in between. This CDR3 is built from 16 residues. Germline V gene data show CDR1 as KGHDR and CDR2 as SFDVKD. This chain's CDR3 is CAPRESPFQGANVLTF. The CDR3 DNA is TGTGCCCCAAGGGAGTCGCCGTTTCAGGGGGCCAACGTCCTGACTTTC.

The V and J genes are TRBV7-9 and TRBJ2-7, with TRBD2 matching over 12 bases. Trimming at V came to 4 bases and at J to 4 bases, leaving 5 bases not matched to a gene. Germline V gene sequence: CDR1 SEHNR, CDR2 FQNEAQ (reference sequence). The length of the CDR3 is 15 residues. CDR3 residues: CASSSGLAGSYEQYV. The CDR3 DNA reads TGTGCCAGCAGCTCCGGACTAGCGGGGAGTTACGAGCAGTACGTC.

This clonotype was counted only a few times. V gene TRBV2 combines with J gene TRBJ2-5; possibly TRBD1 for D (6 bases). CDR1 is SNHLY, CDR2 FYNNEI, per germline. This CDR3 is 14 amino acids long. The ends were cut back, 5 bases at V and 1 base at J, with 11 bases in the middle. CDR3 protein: CASSLGHLQETQYF. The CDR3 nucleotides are TGTGCCAGCAGTTTGGGACACCTCCAAGAGACCCAGTACTTC.

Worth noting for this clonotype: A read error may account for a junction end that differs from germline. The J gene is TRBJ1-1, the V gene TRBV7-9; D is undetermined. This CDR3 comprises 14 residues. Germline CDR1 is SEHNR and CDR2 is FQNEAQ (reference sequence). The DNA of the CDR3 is TGTACCAGCAGCCATGGGCGCCCCATCCCTGAAGCTTTCTTT. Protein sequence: CTSSHGRPIPEAFF. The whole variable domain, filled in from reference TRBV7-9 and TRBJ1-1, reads DTGVSQNPRHKITKRGQNVTFRCDPISEHNRLYWYRQTLGQGPEFLTYFQNEAQLEKSRLLSDRFSAERPKGSFSTLEIQRTEQGDSAMYLCTSSHGRPIPEAFFGQGTRLTVV.